This is a list of T cell receptor beta chains from one sample in a study of metastatic and nonmetastatic thyroid tumors. TCRdb re-analyzed the PCR reads through MiXCR. The repertoire holds roughly 93,000 clones, with roughly 13% as singletons. What was sequenced was blood. Receptors were obtained from a female donor with papillary thyroid cancer or a benign thyroid nodule (not recorded which). Some clones in this sample may be carry-over from other donors' samples. CDR3s include the opening cysteine and the closing phenylalanine or tryptophan. D genes are given only for firm matches. A clone size is listed for some rows: how often the clone was seen (once, few, many), or a class if it is expanded.

D | size | J | V | CDR3 | DNA
TRBD2 | many | TRBJ2-2 | TRBV7-3 | CASSLTVGGDTGELFF | TGTGCCAGCAGCTTAACGGTGGGGGGGGACACCGGGGAGCTGTTTTTT
NA | many | TRBJ2-1 | TRBV7-9 | CASSVAGYNEQFF | TGTGCCAGCAGCGTCGCAGGATACAATGAGCAGTTCTTC
NA | many | TRBJ1-1 | TRBV19 | CASSPRVMNTEAFF | TGTGCCAGTAGTCCCCGGGTTATGAACACTGAAGCTTTCTTT
TRBD1 | many | TRBJ2-7 | TRBV6-5 | CASSYQDRANEQYF | TGTGCCAGCAGTTACCAGGACAGGGCGAACGAGCAGTACTTC
TRBD2 | many | TRBJ2-1 | TRBV3-1 | CASSQARGSRNEQFF | TGTGCCAGCAGCCAAGCGCGCGGGAGCAGGAATGAGCAGTTCTTC
NA | many | TRBJ1-3 | TRBV7-9 | CASSLAGTPGNTIYF | TGTGCCAGCAGCTTAGCAGGGACACCTGGAAACACCATATATTTT
TRBD2 | many | TRBJ2-1 | TRBV7-9 | CASSVDGGSGGEQFF | TGTGCCAGCAGCGTGGACGGGGGGTCGGGCGGCGAGCAGTTCTTC
NA | many | TRBJ2-1 | TRBV14 | CASSQYQGQYNEQFF | TGTGCCAGCAGCCAATACCAAGGCCAATACAATGAGCAGTTCTTC
NA | many | TRBJ1-4 | TRBV30 | CAWSVSAGVGEKLFF | TGTGCCTGGAGTGTAAGCGCAGGGGTAGGGGAAAAACTGTTTTTT
TRBD2 | many | TRBJ2-3 | TRBV12-3/TRBV12-4 | CASNPLAGGGADTQYF | TGTGCCAGCAATCCTTTAGCGGGAGGGGGGGCAGATACGCAGTATTTT
TRBD2 | many | TRBJ2-5 | TRBV30 | CAWRGEAGGPQYF | TGTGCCTGGAGGGGGGAAGCGGGAGGGCCCCAGTACTTC
NA | NA | TRBJ2-1 | TRBV5-4 | CTSSAAFNNEQFF | TGTACCAGCAGCGCGGCATTTAACAATGAGCAGTTCTTC
NA | many | TRBJ2-2 | TRBV28 | CASSFTTGELFF | TGTGCCAGCAGTTTTACAACCGGGGAGCTGTTTTTT
TRBD2 | many | TRBJ2-7 | TRBV14 | CASSQRGRISGSYEQYF | TGTGCCAGCAGCCAAAGAGGCAGGATAAGCGGGAGCTACGAGCAGTACTTC
NA | many | TRBJ2-5 | TRBV2 | CASRSNIETQYF | TGTGCCAGCAGGTCGAACATAGAGACCCAGTACTTC
TRBD1 | NA | TRBJ1-2 | TRBV5-1 | CASSWQGGDGYTF | TGCGCCAGCAGCTGGCAGGGGGGGGATGGCTACACCTTC
NA | many | TRBJ2-1 | TRBV30 | CAWSVGSWQPMYNEQFF | TGTGCCTGGAGTGTAGGGTCCTGGCAGCCGATGTACAATGAGCAGTTCTTC
TRBD1 | many | TRBJ1-2 | TRBV20-1 | CSALRDSGYGYTF | TGCAGTGCTCTCCGGGACAGCGGCTATGGCTACACCTTC
NA | many | TRBJ2-7 | TRBV27 | CASSQGHISYEQYF | TGTGCCAGCAGCCAGGGACACATCTCCTACGAGCAGTACTTC
NA | many | TRBJ2-4 | TRBV19 | CASSRTAKNIQYF | TGTGCCAGTAGTCGGACAGCCAAAAACATTCAGTACTTC
NA | many | TRBJ1-2 | TRBV19 | CASSWTYGYTF | TGTGCCAGTAGTTGGACCTATGGCTACACCTTC
TRBD1 | NA | TRBJ2-3 | TRBV11-2 | CASSSTGVDTQYF | TGTGCCAGCAGCTCCACAGGGGTAGATACGCAGTATTTT
NA | many | TRBJ1-4 | TRBV9 | CASSVGGVGAEKLFF | TGTGCCAGCAGCGTAGGTGGGGTAGGTGCGGAAAAACTGTTTTTT
NA | many | TRBJ2-7 | TRBV3-1 | CASSQGTFSYEQYF | TGTGCCAGCAGCCAAGGGACGTTCTCCTACGAGCAGTACTTC
NA | many | TRBJ2-5 | TRBV27 | CASGKSPWETQYF | TGTGCCAGCGGTAAATCCCCCTGGGAGACCCAGTACTTC
NA | many | TRBJ1-2 | TRBV6-5 | CASSNSGGANYGYTF | TGTGCCAGCAGTAACTCGGGGGGTGCTAACTATGGCTACACCTTC
TRBD1 | NA | TRBJ2-2 | TRBV30 | CASTGTGGTGELFF | TGTGCCTCCACCGGGACAGGGGGGACCGGGGAGCTGTTTTTT
NA | many | TRBJ2-2 | TRBV19 | CASSIPASNGELFF | TGTGCCAGTAGTATTCCCGCTAGTAACGGGGAGCTGTTTTTT
NA | many | TRBJ2-1 | TRBV4-3 | CASSLSGGNYNEQFF | TGCGCCAGCAGCCTGTCCGGCGGGAATTACAATGAGCAGTTCTTC
NA | many | TRBJ2-7 | TRBV18 | CASSPPGFGGPSSYEQYF | TGTGCCAGCTCACCACCTGGTTTTGGGGGCCCCAGCTCCTACGAGCAGTACTTC
NA | many | TRBJ2-1 | TRBV20-1 | CSAVISGSSSYNEQFF | TGCAGTGCCGTTATAAGCGGGTCTAGCTCCTACAATGAGCAGTTCTTC
NA | few | TRBJ2-2 | TRBV6-1 | CASSAGRGIPGELFF | TGTGCCAGTAGTGCGGGGAGGGGGATCCCCGGGGAGCTGTTTTTT
TRBD2 | many | TRBJ2-1 | TRBV9 | CASSPIAGAGHEQFF | TGTGCCAGCAGCCCAATAGCGGGAGCAGGTCATGAGCAGTTCTTC
TRBD1 | many | TRBJ1-1 | TRBV7-6 | CASSRHPGQGAPSTEAFF | TGTGCCAGCAGCCGACACCCGGGACAGGGGGCCCCCAGCACTGAAGCTTTCTTT
NA | many | TRBJ1-3 | TRBV2 | CASRVGFSGNTIYF | TGTGCCAGCAGAGTCGGGTTCTCTGGAAACACCATATATTTT
TRBD1 | many | TRBJ1-2 | TRBV28 | CASSVTGGNGYTF | TGTGCCAGCAGTGTGACAGGGGGCAATGGCTACACCTTC
NA | many | TRBJ2-7 | TRBV20-1 | CSAMKGQGTEQYF | TGCAGTGCCATGAAGGGGCAGGGGACCGAGCAGTACTTC
NA | few | TRBJ1-1 | TRBV9 | CASSAGHLGSTEAFF | TGTGCCAGCAGCGCGGGACATTTGGGGAGCACTGAAGCTTTCTTT
TRBD2 | many | TRBJ2-2 | TRBV7-2 | CASSFSGRTGELFF | TGTGCCAGCAGCTTCAGCGGGAGGACCGGGGAGCTGTTTTTT
TRBD1 | NA | TRBJ2-2 | TRBV11-2 | CASSTWTGVTTVELFF | TGTGCCAGCAGCACCTGGACAGGGGTGACCACCGTGGAACTGTTTTTT
TRBD2 | many | TRBJ2-1 | TRBV11-3 | CASSSGLAVVNEQFF | TGTGCCAGCAGCTCGGGACTAGCGGTTGTCAATGAGCAGTTCTTC
NA | many | TRBJ2-1 | TRBV27 | CASSLSVMGNEQFF | TGTGCCAGCAGTTTATCGGTCATGGGCAATGAGCAGTTCTTC
TRBD1 | many | TRBJ1-5 | TRBV6-1 | CASRPSRQGRNQPQHF | TGTGCCAGCAGACCCTCGAGACAGGGTCGGAATCAGCCCCAGCATTTT
TRBD2 | NA | TRBJ2-1 | TRBV11-2 | CASSLVGASGGSYNEQFF | TGTGCCAGCAGCTTAGTAGGGGCTAGCGGAGGCTCCTACAATGAGCAGTTCTTC